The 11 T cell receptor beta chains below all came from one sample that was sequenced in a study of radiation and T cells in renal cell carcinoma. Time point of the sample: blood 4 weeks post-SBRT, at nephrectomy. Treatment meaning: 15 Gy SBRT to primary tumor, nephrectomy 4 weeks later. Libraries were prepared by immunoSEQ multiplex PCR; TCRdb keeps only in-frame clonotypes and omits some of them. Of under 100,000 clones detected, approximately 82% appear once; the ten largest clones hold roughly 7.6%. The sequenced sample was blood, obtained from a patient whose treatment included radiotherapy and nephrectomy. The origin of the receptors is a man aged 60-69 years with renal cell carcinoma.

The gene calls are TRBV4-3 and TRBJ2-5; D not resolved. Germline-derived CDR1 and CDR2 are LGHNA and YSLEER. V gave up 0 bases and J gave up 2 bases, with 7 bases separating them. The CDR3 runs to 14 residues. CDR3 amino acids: CASSQEWAQETQYF. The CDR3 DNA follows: TGCGCCAGCAGCCAAGAATGGGCTCAAGAGACCCAGTACTTC.

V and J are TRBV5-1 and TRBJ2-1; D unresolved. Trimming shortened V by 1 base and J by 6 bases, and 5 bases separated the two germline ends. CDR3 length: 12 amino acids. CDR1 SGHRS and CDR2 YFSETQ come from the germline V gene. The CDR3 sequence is CASSLPSNEQFF. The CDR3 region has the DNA TGCGCCAGCAGCTTGCCTAGCAATGAGCAGTTCTTC.

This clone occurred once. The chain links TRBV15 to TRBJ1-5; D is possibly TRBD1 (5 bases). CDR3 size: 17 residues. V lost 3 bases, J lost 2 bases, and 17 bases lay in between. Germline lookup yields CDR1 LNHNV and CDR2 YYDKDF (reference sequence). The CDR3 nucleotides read TGTGCCACCAGCAGCCCGGGGGGTTTTGGCGGCAATCAGCCCCAGCATTTT. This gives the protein CATSSPGGFGGNQPQHF.

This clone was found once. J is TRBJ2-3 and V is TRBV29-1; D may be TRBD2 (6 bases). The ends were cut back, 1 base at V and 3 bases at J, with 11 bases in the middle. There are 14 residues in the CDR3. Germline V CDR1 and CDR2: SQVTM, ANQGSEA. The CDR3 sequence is CSVEAGVRTDTQYF. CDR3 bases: TGCAGCGTTGAAGCGGGAGTTCGTACAGATACGCAGTATTTT.

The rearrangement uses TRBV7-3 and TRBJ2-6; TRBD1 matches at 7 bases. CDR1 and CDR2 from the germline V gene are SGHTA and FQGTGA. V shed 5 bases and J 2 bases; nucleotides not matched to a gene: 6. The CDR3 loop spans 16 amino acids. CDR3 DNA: TGTGCCAGCAGCGCCCACCAGGGGGCTGGGGCCAACGTCCTGACTTTC. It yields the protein CASSAHQGAGANVLTF.

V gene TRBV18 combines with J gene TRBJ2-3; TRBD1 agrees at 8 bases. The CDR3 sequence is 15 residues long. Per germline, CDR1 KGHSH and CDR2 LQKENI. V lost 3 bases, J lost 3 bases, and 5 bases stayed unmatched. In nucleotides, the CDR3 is TGTGCCAGCTCACCCGCAGGGGGCAGGACAGATACGCAGTATTTT. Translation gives CASSPAGGRTDTQYF.

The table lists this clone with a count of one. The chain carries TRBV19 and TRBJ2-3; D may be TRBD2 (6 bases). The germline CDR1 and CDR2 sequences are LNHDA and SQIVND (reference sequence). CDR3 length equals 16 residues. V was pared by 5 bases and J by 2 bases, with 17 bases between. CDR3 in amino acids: CASSPGFGGTTDTQYF. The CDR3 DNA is TGTGCCAGTAGTCCAGGTTTTGGCGGGACCACAGATACGCAGTATTTT. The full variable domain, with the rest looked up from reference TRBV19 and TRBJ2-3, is DGGITQSPKYLFRKEGQNVTLSCEQNLNHDAMYWYRQDPGQGLRLIYYSQIVNDFQKGDIAEGYSVSREKKESFPLTVTSAQKNPTAFYLCASSPGFGGTTDTQYFGPGTRLTVL.

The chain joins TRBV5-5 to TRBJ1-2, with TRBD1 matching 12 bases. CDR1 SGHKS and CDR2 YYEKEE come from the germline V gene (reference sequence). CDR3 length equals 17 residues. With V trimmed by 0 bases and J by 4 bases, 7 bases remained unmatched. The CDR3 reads CASSLAGQGAQSYGYTF. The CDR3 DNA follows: TGTGCCAGCAGCTTGGCGGGACAGGGGGCACAAAGCTATGGCTACACCTTC.

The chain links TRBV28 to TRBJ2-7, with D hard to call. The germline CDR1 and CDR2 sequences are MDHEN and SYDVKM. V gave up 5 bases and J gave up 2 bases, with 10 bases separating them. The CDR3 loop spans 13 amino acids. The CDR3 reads CASSPSPTYEQYF. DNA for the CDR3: TGTGCCAGCAGTCCCTCTCCCACCTACGAGCAGTACTTC.

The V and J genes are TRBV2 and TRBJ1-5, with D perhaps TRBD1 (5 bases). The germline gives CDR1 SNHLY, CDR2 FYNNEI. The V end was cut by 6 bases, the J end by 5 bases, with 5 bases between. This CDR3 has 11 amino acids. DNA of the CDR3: TGTGCCAGCAGAGGGGATCAGCCCCAGCATTTT. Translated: CASRGDQPQHF.

DNA of the CDR3: TGTGCCATCAGCGATTCTAGCGGGATCGACAATGAGCAGTTCTTC. This encodes CAISDSSGIDNEQFF. The genes are TRBV10-3 and TRBJ2-1, with 9 nucleotides matching TRBD2. J was trimmed by 5 bases and V by 6 bases; bases with no gene match: 8. CDR3 length equals 15 residues. Germline lookup yields CDR1 ENHRY and CDR2 SYGVKD.